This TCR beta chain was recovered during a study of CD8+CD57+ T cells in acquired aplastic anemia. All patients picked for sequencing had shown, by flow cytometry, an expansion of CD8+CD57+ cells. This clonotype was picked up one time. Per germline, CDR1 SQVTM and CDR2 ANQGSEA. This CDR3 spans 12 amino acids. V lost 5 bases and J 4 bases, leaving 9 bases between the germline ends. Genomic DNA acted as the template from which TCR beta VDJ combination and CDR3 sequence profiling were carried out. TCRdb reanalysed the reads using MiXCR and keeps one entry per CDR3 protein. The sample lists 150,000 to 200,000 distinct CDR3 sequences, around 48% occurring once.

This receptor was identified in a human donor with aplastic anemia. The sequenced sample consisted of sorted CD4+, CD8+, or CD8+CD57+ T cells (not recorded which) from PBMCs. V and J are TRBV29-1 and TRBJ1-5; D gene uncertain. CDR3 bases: TGCAGCGTTAAAGGTGCTAATCAGCCCCAGCATTTT. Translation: CSVKGANQPQHF.